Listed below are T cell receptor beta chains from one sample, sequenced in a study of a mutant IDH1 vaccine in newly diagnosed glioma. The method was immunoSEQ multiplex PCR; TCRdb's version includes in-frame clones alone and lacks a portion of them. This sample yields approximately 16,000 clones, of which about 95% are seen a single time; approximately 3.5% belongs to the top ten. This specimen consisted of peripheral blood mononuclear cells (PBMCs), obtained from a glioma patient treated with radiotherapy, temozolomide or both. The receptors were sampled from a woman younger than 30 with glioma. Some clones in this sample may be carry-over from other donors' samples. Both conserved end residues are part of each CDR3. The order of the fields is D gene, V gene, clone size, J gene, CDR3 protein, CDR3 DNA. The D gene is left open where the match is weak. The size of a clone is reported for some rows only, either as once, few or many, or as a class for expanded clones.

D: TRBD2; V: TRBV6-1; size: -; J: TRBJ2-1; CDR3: CASSAGLAGVINEQFF; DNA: TGTGCCAGCAGTGCGGGACTAGCGGGAGTTATCAATGAGCAGTTCTTC
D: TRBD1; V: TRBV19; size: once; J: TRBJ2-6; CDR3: CASIGAWQGVSGANVLTF; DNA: TGTGCCAGTATTGGCGCGTGGCAGGGGGTCTCTGGGGCCAACGTCCTGACTTTC
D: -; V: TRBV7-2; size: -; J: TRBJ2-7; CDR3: CASSLSGYEQYF; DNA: TGTGCCAGCAGCTTGTCCGGCTACGAGCAGTACTTC
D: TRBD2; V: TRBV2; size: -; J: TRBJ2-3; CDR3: CASRPRLAGGGATSDF; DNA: TGTGCCAGCAGGCCCCGACTAGCGGGAGGCGGAGCCACGTCGGATTTT
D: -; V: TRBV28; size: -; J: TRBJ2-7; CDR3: CASSIRDATYEQYF; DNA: TGTGCCAGCAGTATCCGGGACGCGACCTACGAGCAGTACTTC
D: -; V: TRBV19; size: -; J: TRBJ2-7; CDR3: CASSQHGDEQYF; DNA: TGTGCCAGTAGTCAACACGGGGACGAGCAGTACTTC
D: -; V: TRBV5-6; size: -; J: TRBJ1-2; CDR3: CASSPRGVNYGYTF; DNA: TGTGCCAGCAGTCCTAGAGGGGTTAACTATGGCTACACCTTC
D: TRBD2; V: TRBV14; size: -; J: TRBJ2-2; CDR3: CASSQVGTSGISGTGELFF; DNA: TGTGCCAGCAGCCAAGTCGGGACTAGCGGGATAAGTGGCACCGGGGAGCTGTTTTTT
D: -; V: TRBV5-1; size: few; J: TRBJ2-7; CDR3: CASSFKAGPAYEQYF; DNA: TGCGCCAGCAGCTTTAAGGCGGGGCCCGCTTACGAGCAGTACTTC
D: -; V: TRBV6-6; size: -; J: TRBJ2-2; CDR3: CASAQGHYTGELFF; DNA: TGTGCCAGCGCCCAGGGGCACTACACCGGGGAGCTGTTTTTT
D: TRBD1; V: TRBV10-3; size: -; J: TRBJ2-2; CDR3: CAISDNPLMDRGRNGELFF; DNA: TGTGCCATCAGTGACAATCCATTAATGGACAGGGGGCGGAACGGGGAGCTGTTTTTT
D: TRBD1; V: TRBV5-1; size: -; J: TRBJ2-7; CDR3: CASSSTGPEQYF; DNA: TGCGCCAGCAGCTCGACAGGGCCCGAGCAGTACTTC
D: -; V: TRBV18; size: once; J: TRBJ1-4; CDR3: CASSPPSGVREKLFF; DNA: TGTGCCAGCTCACCACCTTCAGGGGTCCGGGAAAAACTGTTTTTT
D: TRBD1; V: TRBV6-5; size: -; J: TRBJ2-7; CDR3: CASSSTGGFSYEQYF; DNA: TGTGCCAGCAGCTCTACAGGGGGTTTTAGTTACGAGCAGTACTTC
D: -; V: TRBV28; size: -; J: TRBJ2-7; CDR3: CASTSGTMTYEQYF; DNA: TGTGCCAGCACCTCAGGGACGATGACCTACGAGCAGTACTTC
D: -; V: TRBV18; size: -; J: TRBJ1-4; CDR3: CASSPLDSTTNEKLFF; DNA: TGTGCCAGCTCACCACTCGACAGCACTACAAATGAAAAACTGTTTTTT
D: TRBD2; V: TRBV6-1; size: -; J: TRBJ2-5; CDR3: CAARLAGGETQYF; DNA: TGTGCCGCCAGACTAGCGGGAGGAGAGACCCAGTACTTC
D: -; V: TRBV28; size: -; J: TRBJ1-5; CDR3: CASSPGTGNQPQHF; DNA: TGTGCCAGCAGTCCGGGGACGGGCAATCAGCCCCAGCATTTT
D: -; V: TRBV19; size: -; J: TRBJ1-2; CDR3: CASTQGAGDYGYTF; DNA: TGTGCCAGTACGCAGGGAGCCGGAGACTATGGCTACACCTTC
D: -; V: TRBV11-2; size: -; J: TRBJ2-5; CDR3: CASSFSHQETQYF; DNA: TGTGCCAGCAGCTTTAGCCACCAAGAGACCCAGTACTTC
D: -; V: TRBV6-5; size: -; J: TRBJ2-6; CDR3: CASSRSSGANVLTF; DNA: TGTGCCAGCTCCCGTTCCTCTGGGGCCAACGTCCTGACTTTC
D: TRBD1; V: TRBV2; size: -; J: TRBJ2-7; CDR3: CASNEGQVAPSEQYF; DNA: TGTGCCAGCAATGAGGGACAGGTAGCTCCTAGCGAGCAGTACTTC
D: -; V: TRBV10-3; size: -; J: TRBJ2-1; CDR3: CAISEGGSYYNEQFF; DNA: TGTGCCATCAGTGAGGGGGGGAGCTACTACAATGAGCAGTTCTTC
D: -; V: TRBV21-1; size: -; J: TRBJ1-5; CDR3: CASLGKKDRRHF; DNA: TGTGCCAGCCTGGGGAAAAAGGATCGACGACATTTT
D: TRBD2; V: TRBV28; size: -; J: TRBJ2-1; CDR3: CASSFSGLRGTRNEQFF; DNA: TGTGCCAGCAGTTTTAGCGGTCTGCGGGGGACTCGAAATGAGCAGTTCTTC
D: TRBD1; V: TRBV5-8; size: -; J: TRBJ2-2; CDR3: CASSRGPDTGELFF; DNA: TGTGCCAGCAGCAGGGGGCCAGACACCGGGGAGCTGTTTTTT
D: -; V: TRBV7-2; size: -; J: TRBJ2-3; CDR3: CASSLGLWDTQYF; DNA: TGTGCCAGCAGCTTAGGCTTGTGGGATACGCAGTATTTT
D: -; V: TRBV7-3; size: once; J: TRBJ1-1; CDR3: CASSLESYTEAFF; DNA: TGTGCCAGCAGCTTAGAGAGCTACACTGAAGCTTTCTTT
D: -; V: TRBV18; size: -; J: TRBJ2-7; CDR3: CASSPPSKRDEQYF; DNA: TGTGCCAGCTCACCCCCCAGTAAAAGGGACGAGCAGTACTTC
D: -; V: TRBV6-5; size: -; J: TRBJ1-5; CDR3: CASRTGQQPQHF; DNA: TGTGCCAGCAGGACCGGACAGCAGCCCCAGCATTTT
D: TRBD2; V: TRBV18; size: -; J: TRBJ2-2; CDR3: CASSPPVTSGYTGELFF; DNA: TGTGCCAGCTCGCCTCCAGTCACTAGCGGATACACCGGGGAGCTGTTTTTT
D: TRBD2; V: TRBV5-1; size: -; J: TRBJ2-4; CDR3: CASSSKTSGAPFEGQYF; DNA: TGCGCCAGCAGCTCCAAGACTAGCGGAGCCCCCTTTGAGGGTCAGTACTTC
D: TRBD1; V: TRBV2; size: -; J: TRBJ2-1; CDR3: CASGTGGLGEQFF; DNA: TGTGCCAGCGGGACAGGGGGCTTAGGTGAGCAGTTCTTC
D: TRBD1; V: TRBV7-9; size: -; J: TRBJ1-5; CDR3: CASVRGRDQPQHF; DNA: TGTGCCAGCGTAAGGGGGCGGGATCAGCCCCAGCATTTT
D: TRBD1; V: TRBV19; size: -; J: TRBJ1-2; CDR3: CASSIVTGGVGGYTF; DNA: TGTGCCAGTAGTATTGTCACAGGGGGCGTAGGTGGCTACACCTTC
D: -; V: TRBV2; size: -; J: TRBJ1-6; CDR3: CASSEQGFRSPLHF; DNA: TGTGCCAGCAGCGAACAGGGTTTTAGGTCACCCCTCCACTTT
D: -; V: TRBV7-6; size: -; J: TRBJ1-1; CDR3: CASSLQSHTEAFF; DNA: TGTGCCAGCAGCCTCCAAAGTCACACTGAAGCTTTCTTT
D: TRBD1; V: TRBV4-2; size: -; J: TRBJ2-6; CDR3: CASSPGQGNVLTF; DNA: TGTGCCAGCAGCCCGGGACAGGGCAACGTCCTGACTTTC
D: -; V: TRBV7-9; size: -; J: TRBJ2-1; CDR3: CASSQGAGASSYNEQFF; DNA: TGTGCCAGCAGCCAAGGGGCGGGGGCCAGCTCCTACAATGAGCAGTTCTTC
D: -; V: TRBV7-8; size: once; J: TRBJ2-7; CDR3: CASSLGDYEQYF; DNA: TGTGCCAGCAGCTTAGGGGACTACGAGCAGTACTTC
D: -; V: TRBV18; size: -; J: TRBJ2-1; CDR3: CASSPPDLISNEQFF; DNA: TGTGCCAGCTCCCCTCCGGACCTAATAAGCAATGAGCAGTTCTTC
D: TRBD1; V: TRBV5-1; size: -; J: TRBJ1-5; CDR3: CASSPGTGGGNQPQHF; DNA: TGCGCCAGCAGCCCGGGGACAGGGGGAGGCAATCAGCCCCAGCATTTT